The text below deals with one T cell receptor beta chain. Its antigen remains unidentified. The data were produced by immunoSEQ multiplex PCR, yet TCRdb's version contains in-frame clones alone and is incomplete. The data show tens of thousands of clones, under 90% seen once. This sample stems from a study of OX40 agonist ivuxolimab in advanced cancers. In the study overall: The patients' treatment was ivuxolimab, an agonistic anti-OX40 (CD134) antibody. People who had prior anti-PD-1, anti-PD-L1 or anti-CTLA-4 therapy could take part, and roughly 44% had some.

Trimming shortened V by 5 bases and J by 3 bases, and 10 bases separated the two germline ends. This CDR3 comprises 13 residues. Germline V gives CDR1 SGHTA, CDR2 FQGNSA. Study-level points and caveats: Blood T cells, both CD4+ and CD8+, expanded clonally by week 6 at 0.1 to 3.0 mg/kg. Among patients with partial responses at 0.1-3.0 mg/kg, clonal expansion was among the lowest.

This TCR came from an adult with an advanced solid tumor such as melanoma, head and neck, liver or kidney cancer. The sequencing here drew on CD4+ or CD8+ T cells sorted from blood, taken in a trial of the OX40 agonist ivuxolimab. The chain carries TRBV7-2 and TRBJ1-2; D might be TRBD1 (5 bases). This chain's CDR3 is CASSAGLHYGYTF. CDR3 DNA: TGTGCCAGCAGCGCGGGACTCCACTATGGCTACACCTTC.